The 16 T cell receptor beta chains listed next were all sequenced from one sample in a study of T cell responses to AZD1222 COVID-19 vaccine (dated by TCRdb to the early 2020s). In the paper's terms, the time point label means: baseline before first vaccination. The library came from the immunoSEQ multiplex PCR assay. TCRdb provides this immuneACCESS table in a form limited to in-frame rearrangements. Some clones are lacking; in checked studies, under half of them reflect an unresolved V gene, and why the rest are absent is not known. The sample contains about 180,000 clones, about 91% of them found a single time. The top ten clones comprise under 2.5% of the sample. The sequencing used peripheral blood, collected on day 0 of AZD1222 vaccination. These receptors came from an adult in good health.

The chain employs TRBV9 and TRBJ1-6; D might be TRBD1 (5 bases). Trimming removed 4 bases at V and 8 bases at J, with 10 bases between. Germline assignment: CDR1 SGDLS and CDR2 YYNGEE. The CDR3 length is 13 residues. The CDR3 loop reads CASSQGPDSPLHF. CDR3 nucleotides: TGTGCCAGCAGCCAGGGCCCGGATTCACCCCTCCACTTT.

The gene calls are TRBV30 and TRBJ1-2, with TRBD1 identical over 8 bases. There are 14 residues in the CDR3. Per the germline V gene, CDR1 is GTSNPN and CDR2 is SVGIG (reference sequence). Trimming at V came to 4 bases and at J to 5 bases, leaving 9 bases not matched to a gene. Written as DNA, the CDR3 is TGTGCCTGGACTCAAGGACAGGGTCGGTATGGCTACACCTTC. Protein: CAWTQGQGRYGYTF.

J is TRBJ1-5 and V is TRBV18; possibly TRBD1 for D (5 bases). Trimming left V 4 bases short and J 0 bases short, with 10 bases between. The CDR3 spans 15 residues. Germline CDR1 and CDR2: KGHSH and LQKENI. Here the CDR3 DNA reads TGTGCCAGCTCACGGGACGGTCTTAGCAATCAGCCCCAGCATTTT. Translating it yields CASSRDGLSNQPQHF. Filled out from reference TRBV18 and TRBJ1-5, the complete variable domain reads NAGVMQNPRHLVRRRGQEARLRCSPMKGHSHVYWYRQLPEEGLKFMVYLQKENIIDESGMPKERFSAEFPKEGPSILRIQQVVRGDSAAYFCASSRDGLSNQPQHFGDGTRLSIL.

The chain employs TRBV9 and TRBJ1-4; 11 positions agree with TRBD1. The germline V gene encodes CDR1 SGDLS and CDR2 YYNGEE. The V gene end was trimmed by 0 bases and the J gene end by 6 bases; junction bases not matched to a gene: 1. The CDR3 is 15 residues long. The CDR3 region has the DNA TGTGCCAGCAGCGTAGAGGGACAGGGGGATGAAAAACTGTTTTTT. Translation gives CASSVEGQGDEKLFF.

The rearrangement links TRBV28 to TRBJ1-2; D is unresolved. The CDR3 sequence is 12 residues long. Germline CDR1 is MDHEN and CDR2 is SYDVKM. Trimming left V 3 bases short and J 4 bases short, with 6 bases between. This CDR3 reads CASSLTGYGYTF. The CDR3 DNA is TGTGCCAGCAGTTTGACCGGCTATGGCTACACCTTC.

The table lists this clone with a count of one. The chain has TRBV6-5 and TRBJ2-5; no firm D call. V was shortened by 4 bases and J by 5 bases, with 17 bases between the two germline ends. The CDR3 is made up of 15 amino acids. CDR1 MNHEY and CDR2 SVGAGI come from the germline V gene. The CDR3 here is CASSSTPTPRETQYF. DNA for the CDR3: TGTGCCAGCAGTTCCACTCCCACACCCCGGGAGACCCAGTACTTC.

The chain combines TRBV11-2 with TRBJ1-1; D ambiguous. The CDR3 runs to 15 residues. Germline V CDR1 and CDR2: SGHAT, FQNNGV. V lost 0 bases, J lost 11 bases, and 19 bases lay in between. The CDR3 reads CASSLDLENPPGAFF. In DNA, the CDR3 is TGTGCCAGCAGCTTAGATCTGGAGAACCCGCCCGGGGCTTTCTTT.

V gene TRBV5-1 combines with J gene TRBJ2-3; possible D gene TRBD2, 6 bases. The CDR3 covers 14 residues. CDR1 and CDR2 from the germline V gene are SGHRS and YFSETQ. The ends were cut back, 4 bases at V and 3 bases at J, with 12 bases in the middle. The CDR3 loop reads CASSPGLHTDTQYF. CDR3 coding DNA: TGCGCCAGCAGCCCAGGACTACATACAGATACGCAGTATTTT.

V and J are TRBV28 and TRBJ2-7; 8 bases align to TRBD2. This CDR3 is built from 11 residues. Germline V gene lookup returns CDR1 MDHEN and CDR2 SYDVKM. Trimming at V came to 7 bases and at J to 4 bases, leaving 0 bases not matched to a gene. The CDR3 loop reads CASTSGYEQYF. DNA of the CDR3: TGTGCCAGCACTAGCGGGTACGAGCAGTACTTC.

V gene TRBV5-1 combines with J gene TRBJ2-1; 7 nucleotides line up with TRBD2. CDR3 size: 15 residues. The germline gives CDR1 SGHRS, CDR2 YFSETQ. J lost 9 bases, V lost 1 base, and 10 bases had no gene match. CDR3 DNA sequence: TGCGCCAGCAGCTTGCTCCGGGAGGTAGAAGGTGAGCAGTTCTTC. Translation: CASSLLREVEGEQFF.

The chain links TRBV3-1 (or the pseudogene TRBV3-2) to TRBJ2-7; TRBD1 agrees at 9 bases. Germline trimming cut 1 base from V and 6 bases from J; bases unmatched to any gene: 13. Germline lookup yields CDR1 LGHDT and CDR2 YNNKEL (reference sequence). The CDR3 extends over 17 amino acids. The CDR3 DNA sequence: TGTGCCAGCAGCCAAGCGACTCCGGGACAGGGAGGGTTCGAGCAGTACTTC. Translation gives CASSQATPGQGGFEQYF.

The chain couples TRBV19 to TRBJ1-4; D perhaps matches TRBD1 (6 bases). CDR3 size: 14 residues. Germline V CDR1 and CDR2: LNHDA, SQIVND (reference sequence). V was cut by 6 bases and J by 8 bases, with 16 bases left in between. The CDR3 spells CASRLGRGAEKLFF. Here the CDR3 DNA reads TGTGCCAGTAGGCTGGGACGGGGGGCAGAAAAACTGTTTTTT.

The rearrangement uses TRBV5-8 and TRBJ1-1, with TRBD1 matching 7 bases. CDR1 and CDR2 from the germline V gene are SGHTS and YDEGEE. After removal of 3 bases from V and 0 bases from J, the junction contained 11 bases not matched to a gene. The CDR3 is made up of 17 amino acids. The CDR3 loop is CASSSPRTGGVNTEAFF. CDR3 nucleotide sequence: TGTGCCAGCAGCTCACCTAGGACAGGAGGGGTGAACACTGAAGCTTTCTTT.

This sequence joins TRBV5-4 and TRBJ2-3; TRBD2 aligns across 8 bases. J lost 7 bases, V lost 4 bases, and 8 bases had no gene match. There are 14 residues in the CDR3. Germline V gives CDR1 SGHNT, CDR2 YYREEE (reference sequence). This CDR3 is CASSLGTRENTQYF. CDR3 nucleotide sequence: TGTGCCAGCAGCCTCGGGACTAGAGAAAATACGCAGTATTTT.

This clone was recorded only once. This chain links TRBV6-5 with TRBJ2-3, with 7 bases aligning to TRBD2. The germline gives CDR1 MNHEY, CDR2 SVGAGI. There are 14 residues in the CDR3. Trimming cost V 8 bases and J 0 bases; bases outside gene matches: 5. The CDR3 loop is CASAGGSSTDTQYF. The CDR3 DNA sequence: TGTGCCAGCGCCGGGGGGTCTAGCACAGATACGCAGTATTTT.

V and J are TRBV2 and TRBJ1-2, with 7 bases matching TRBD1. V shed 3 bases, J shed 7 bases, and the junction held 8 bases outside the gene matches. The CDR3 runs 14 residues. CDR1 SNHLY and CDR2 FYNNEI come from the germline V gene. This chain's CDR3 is CASSEAGGLSGYTF. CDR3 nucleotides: TGTGCCAGCAGTGAGGCAGGGGGTCTCTCTGGCTACACCTTC.